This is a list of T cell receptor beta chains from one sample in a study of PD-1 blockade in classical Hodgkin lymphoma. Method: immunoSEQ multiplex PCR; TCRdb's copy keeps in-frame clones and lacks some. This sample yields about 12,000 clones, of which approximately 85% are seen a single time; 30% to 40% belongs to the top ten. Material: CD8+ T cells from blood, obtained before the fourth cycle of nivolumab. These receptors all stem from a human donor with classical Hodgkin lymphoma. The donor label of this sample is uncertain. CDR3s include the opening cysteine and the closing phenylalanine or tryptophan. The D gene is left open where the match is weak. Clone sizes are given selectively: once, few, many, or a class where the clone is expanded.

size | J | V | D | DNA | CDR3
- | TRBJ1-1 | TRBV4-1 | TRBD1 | TGCGCCAGCAGCCAAGAAGAGGGACAGGTTAACACTGAAGCTTTCTTT | CASSQEEGQVNTEAFF
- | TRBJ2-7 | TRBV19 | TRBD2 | TGTGCCAGTAGTCTAGCGGCCTCCTACGAGCAGTACTTC | CASSLAASYEQYF
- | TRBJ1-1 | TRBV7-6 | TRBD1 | TGTGCCAGCAGCCAGGGGGGTACCGAAGCTTTCTTT | CASSQGGTEAFF
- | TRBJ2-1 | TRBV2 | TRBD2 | TGTGCCAGCAGTGAGGGGCTGGGGAGGGGCAATGAGCAGTTCTTC | CASSEGLGRGNEQFF
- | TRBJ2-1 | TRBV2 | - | TGTGCCAGCCTGGGACACAATGAGCAGTTCTTC | CASLGHNEQFF
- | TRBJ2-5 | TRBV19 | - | TGTGCCAGTAGTATAAAGGCAGGTGGGGAGACCCAGTACTTC | CASSIKAGGETQYF
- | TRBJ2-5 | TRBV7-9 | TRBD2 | TGTGCCAGCACTCCCGCCGCGCGGGGGATCGAGACCCAGTACTTC | CASTPAARGIETQYF
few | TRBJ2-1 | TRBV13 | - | TGTGCCAGCAGCCCACGATGGACAGCTGGGACCAATGAGCAGTTCTTC | CASSPRWTAGTNEQFF
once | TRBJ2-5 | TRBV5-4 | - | TGTGCCAGCAGCTTGGGCGGGGTGGGGACACAAGAGACCCAGTACTTC | CASSLGGVGTQETQYF
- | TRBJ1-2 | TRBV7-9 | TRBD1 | TGTGCCAGCAGCTTTGACGACAGGGGTGCTAACTATGGCTACACCTTC | CASSFDDRGANYGYTF
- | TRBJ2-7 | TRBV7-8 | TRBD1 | TGTGCCAGCAGCTTACACAGGGGGCCTTCCTACGAGCAGTACTTC | CASSLHRGPSYEQYF
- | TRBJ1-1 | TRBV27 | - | TGTGCCAGCAGTTTAAACCCAAATATGAACACTGAAGCTTTCTTT | CASSLNPNMNTEAFF
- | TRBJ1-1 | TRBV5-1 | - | TGCGCCAGCAGCTGGAACGGGGCGGTGAACACTGAAGCTTTCTTT | CASSWNGAVNTEAFF
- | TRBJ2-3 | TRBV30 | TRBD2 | TGTGCCTGGAGTGGCGGACTAGCGGATAGCACAGATACGCAGTATTTT | CAWSGGLADSTDTQYF
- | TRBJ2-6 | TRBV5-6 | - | TGTGCCAGCAGCCCCCCAGGGAGCTCTGGGGCCAACGTCCTGACTTTC | CASSPPGSSGANVLTF
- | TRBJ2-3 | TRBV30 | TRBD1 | TGTGCCTGGAGTGCCGGGACAGGGGGGACAGATACGCAGTATTTT | CAWSAGTGGTDTQYF
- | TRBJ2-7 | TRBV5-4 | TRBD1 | TGTGCCAGCAGCTCCCAGGGGGTATGGGACGAGCAGTACTTC | CASSSQGVWDEQYF
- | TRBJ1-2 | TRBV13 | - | TGTGCCAGCAGCGAGCAGGGGTTCTATGGCTACACCTTC | CASSEQGFYGYTF
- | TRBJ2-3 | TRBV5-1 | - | TGCGCCAGCAGCTTGATGGTCAGGGGCACAGATACGCAGTATTTT | CASSLMVRGTDTQYF
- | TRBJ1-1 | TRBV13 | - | TGTGCCAGCAGCCGAATTGGGGAGGGATACACTGAAGCTTTCTTT | CASSRIGEGYTEAFF
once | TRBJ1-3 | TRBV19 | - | TGTGCCAGTAGTACTGGGACGGCCGGAAACACCATATATTTT | CASSTGTAGNTIYF
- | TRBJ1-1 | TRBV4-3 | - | TGCGCCAGCAGCCAATTGGCGGGGGAGGACACTGAAGCTTTCTTT | CASSQLAGEDTEAFF
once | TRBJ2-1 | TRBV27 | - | TGTGCCAGCAAGGACAGACCCTACAATGAGCAGTTCTTC | CASKDRPYNEQFF
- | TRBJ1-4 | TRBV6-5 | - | TGTGCCAGCAGTTACCTTGCCGGGACCACATCTGAAAAACTGTTTTTT | CASSYLAGTTSEKLFF
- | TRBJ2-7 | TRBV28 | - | TGTGCCAGCAGTTTATTATGGGGCGAGCAGTACTTC | CASSLLWGEQYF
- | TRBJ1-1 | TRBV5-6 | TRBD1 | TGTGCCAGCAGCTTCCTAACAGGGGACACTGAAGCTTTCTTT | CASSFLTGDTEAFF
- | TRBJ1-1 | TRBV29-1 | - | TGCAGCGTTACCGACAGATTAAACACTGAAGCTTTCTTT | CSVTDRLNTEAFF
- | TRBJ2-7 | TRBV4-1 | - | TGCGCCAGCAGCCAAGAAAACAGGGAAAGCTACGAGCAGTACTTC | CASSQENRESYEQYF
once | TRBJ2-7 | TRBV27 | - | TGTGCCAGCTCCGACGGAAACTACGAGCAGTACTTC | CASSDGNYEQYF
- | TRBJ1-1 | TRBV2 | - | TGTGCCAGCAGTGAGGGTGGGGATAGCACTGAAGCTTTCTTT | CASSEGGDSTEAFF
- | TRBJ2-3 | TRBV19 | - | TGTGCCAGTAGGGCCGCCTCCGGCGGTAACACAGATACGCAGTATTTT | CASRAASGGNTDTQYF
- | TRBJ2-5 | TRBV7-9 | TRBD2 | TGTGCCAGCAGCCCCGGGGGAGGGCCGGAGACCCAGTACTTC | CASSPGGGPETQYF
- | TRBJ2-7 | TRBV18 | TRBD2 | TGTGCCAGCTCACCAGACATTGAGCGGGAGCTCTACGAGCAGTACTTC | CASSPDIERELYEQYF
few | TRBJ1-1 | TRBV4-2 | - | TGTGCCAGCAGCCAAGATCACACCACTGAAGCTTTCTTT | CASSQDHTTEAFF
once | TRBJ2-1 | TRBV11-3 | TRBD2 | TGTGCCAGCAGCTTAGCGGGGACTAGCGGCGTCTACAATGAGCAGTTCTTC | CASSLAGTSGVYNEQFF
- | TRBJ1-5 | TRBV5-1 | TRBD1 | TGCGCCAGCAGACCCTCCGGGACAGGGGGGTATCAGCCCCAGCATTTT | CASRPSGTGGYQPQHF
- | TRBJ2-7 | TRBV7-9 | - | TGTGCCAGCAGCTTGATGGACGAGCAGTACTTC | CASSLMDEQYF
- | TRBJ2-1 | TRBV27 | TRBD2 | TGTGCCAGCAGTTTAACCCGACTAGCGAACAATGAGCAGTTCTTC | CASSLTRLANNEQFF
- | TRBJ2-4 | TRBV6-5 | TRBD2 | TGTGCCAGCAGTTATTCTAGCGGGGAGGCACTAAACATTCAGTACTTC | CASSYSSGEALNIQYF
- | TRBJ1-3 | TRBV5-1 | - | TGCGCCAGCAGCTTAGGGCCAGGGTACTCTGGAAACACCATATATTTT | CASSLGPGYSGNTIYF
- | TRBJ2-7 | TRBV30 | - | TGTGCCTGGAGTTGGCAGGGAGGTGCCTACGAGCAGTACTTC | CAWSWQGGAYEQYF